This TCR beta chain was identified in a study of graft-versus-host responses after intestinal transplantation (dated by TCRdb to the early 2020s). Context from the whole study: Recipients received multivisceral, liver-intestinal, or isolated intestinal transplants. Anti-thymocyte globulin induction was given to all recipients, followed by maintenance tacrolimus and steroids for 2 to 4 years. After intestinal transplantation, graft-versus-host and host-versus-graft alloreactive T cell clones were followed in the graft, circulation and bone marrow using bulk TCR-beta CDR3 sequencing. Alloreactive clones were identified by sequencing pre-transplant mixed lymphocyte reaction products and comparing these products with unstimulated pre-transplant donor and recipient T cells. A cohort of about two dozen intestinal transplant recipients, including one retransplant, was enrolled, and 3 patients lacking pretransplant specimens were excluded. A peak of at least 4% donor T cells among recipient peripheral blood mononuclear cells was the definition used for donor T cell macrochimerism. Rather than being sequenced by the commercial service, samples from a few later patients were sequenced in-house on an Illumina MiSeq and processed with MiXCR. The investigation overall reported the following: Early after transplant, peak levels of circulating GvH clones were associated with declines in HvG clones. The conclusions were limited by the relatively low number and heterogeneity of the intestinal transplant patients. High GvH to HvG T cell clonal ratios were observed in the allografts of patients with donor T cell macrochimerism. GvH clones were detected in recipient bone marrow, and some of these GvH clones were observed earlier in ileal mucosa or blood, consistent with an intestinal mucosal origin.

The library was built by means of the immunoSEQ multiplex PCR assay. Adaptive Biotechnologies carried out high-throughput TCR-beta CDR3 sequencing of genomic DNA for most patients. As for how the authors treated the data: TCR sequencing data were retrieved from Adaptive's ImmunoSEQ software for 15 to 20 patients, whereas a few other patients were processed with MiXCR and VDJtools. CDR3 nucleotide sequences shared between donor and recipient were removed because the origin of such sequences could not be assigned. At least 2-fold expansion over unstimulated cells and a minimum CFSE-low frequency of 0.002% (template counts) or 0.001% (read counts) were required for clones to be classified as alloreactive. Clones detected in sequenced pre-transplant spleen, lymph node, or MLR CFSE-low populations of the donor or recipient were defined as mappable. Cumulative frequency of alloreactive clones was calculated as a percentage of all sequences weighted by copy number. TCRdb obtained this table from immuneACCESS and retained in-frame rearrangements with V and J assigned. These tables miss some clones; where compared with another copy, unresolved V genes account for less than half of the shortfall, and the remainder is unexplained. For V, J and clone size, that table is used; D and trimming come from the DNA. The sample contains around 18,000 clones, 75% to 95% of them found a single time. The leading ten clones occupy 1.9% of the sample.

Between the V and J ends, shortened by 2 bases and 0 bases respectively, the junction contains 11 bases. From the cysteine through the phenylalanine, the CDR3 covers 15 amino acids. The CDR3 DNA has 45 bases and is translated from base 1. The germline V gene yields SGHAT for CDR1 and FQNNGV for CDR2. Blood samples were collected up to 4 times in the first month after transplant and then at least monthly when available. With respect to this clone: What this receptor recognizes is not known. Per-base qualities were not stored, and no clone one base away is much larger.

The V and J genes are TRBV11-2 and TRBJ2-7, and perhaps TRBD2 as D gene, on 5 matching bases. The TCR comes from a human patient who received an intestinal transplant, so some T cells may come from the graft donor. The specimen was PBMCs, collected roughly 390 days after transplant. The DNA sequence is as follows: TGTGCCAGCAGCTTATTACCGGCGGGCTCCTACGAGCAGTACTTC. Its amino acids are CASSLLPAGSYEQYF.